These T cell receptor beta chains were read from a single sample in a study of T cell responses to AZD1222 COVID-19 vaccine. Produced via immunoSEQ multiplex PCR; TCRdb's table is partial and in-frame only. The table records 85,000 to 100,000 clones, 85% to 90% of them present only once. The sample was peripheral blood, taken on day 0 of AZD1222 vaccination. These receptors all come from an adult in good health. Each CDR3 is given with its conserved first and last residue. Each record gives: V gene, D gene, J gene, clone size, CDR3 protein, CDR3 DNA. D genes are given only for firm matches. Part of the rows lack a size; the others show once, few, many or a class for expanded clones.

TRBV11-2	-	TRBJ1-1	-	CASSLVGRGTEAFF	TGTGCCAGCAGCTTAGTGGGTCGGGGGACTGAAGCTTTCTTT
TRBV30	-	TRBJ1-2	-	CAWSVWAAVGTF	TGTGCCTGGAGTGTATGGGCGGCTGTAGGCACCTTC
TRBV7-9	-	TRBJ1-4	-	CASSSGDLLNEKLFF	TGTGCCAGCAGCTCGGGGGACCTCTTAAATGAAAAACTGTTTTTT
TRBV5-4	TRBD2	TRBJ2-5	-	CASSLDPGLAETQYF	TGTGCCAGCAGCTTGGACCCGGGACTAGCAGAGACCCAGTACTTC
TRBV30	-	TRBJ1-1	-	CAWEGVTRGTEAFF	TGTGCCTGGGAGGGGGTTACCCGTGGCACTGAAGCTTTCTTT
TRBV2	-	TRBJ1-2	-	CASSPAQHYGYTF	TGTGCCAGCAGTCCGGCGCAGCACTATGGCTACACCTTC
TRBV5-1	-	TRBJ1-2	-	CASSPVEAGYGYTF	TGCGCCAGCAGCCCCGTGGAGGCGGGCTATGGCTACACCTTC
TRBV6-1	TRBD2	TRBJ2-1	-	CASSGLLSAGGRYEQFF	TGTGCCAGCAGTGGGCTGCTGTCGGCGGGGGGGCGATATGAGCAGTTCTTC
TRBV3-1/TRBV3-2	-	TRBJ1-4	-	CASSSGAGSNEKLFF	TGTGCCAGCAGCTCAGGGGCAGGGAGTAATGAAAAACTGTTTTTT
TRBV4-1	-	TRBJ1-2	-	CASSQPGALNYGYTF	TGCGCCAGCAGCCAACCTGGGGCACTAAACTATGGCTACACCTTC
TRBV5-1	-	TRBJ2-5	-	CASSLQGTQYF	TGCGCCAGCAGCTTGCAGGGGACCCAGTACTTC
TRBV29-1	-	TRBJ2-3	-	CSVERQGNTDTQYF	TGCAGCGTTGAAAGGCAGGGAAACACAGATACGCAGTATTTT
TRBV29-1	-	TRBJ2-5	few	CSVLRDGQETQYF	TGCAGCGTTCTCCGGGACGGCCAAGAGACCCAGTACTTC
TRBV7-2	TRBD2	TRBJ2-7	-	CASSGTRFYEQYF	TGTGCCAGCAGCGGGACTAGATTCTACGAGCAGTACTTC
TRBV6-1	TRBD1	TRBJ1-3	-	CASRTGRSGNTIYF	TGTGCCAGCAGGACAGGGCGCTCTGGAAACACCATATATTTT
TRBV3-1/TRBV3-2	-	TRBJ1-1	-	CASSLVRGTEAFF	TGTGCCAGCAGCCTGGTGAGAGGGACTGAAGCTTTCTTT
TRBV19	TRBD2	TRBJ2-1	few	CASSKWEGVNEQFF	TGTGCCAGTAGTAAGTGGGAGGGCGTCAATGAGCAGTTCTTC
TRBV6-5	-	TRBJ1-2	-	CASSYSFPRELYGYTF	TGTGCCAGCAGTTACTCGTTCCCCAGGGAGCTCTATGGCTACACCTTC
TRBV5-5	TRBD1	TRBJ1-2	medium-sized	CASSERTGENYGYTF	TGTGCCAGCAGCGAACGGACAGGGGAAAACTATGGCTACACCTTC
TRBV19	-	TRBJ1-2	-	CASSIGQLYGYTF	TGTGCCAGTAGTATAGGTCAGCTATATGGCTACACCTTC
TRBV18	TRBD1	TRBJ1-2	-	CASSSTGSGYTF	TGTGCCAGCTCGTCGACAGGGAGTGGCTACACCTTC
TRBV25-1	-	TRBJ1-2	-	CASSEYDQRGYTF	TGTGCCAGCAGTGAATATGACCAGCGGGGCTACACCTTC
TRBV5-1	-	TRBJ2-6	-	CASSFGGTGANVLTF	TGCGCCAGCAGCTTCGGAGGGACTGGGGCCAACGTCCTGACTTTC
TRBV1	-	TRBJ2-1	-	CTSSPGTPNNEQFF	TGCACCAGCAGCCCCGGGACGCCTAACAATGAGCAGTTCTTC
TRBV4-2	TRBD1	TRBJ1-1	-	CASSQDRDRDLTAFF	TGTGCCAGCAGCCAAGACCGGGACAGGGATCTTACGGCTTTCTTT
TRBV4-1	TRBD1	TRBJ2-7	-	CASSQEGTVSYEQYF	TGCGCCAGCAGCCAAGAAGGGACAGTATCCTACGAGCAGTACTTC
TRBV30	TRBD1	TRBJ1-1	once	CAWKQGVGTEAFF	TGTGCCTGGAAGCAGGGGGTCGGCACTGAAGCTTTCTTT
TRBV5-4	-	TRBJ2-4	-	CASSSGGPGKQNIQYF	TGTGCCAGCAGCTCAGGAGGTCCCGGGAAGCAAAACATTCAGTACTTC
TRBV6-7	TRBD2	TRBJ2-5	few	CASSGTSGMETQYF	TGTGCCAGCAGCGGGACTAGCGGGATGGAGACCCAGTACTTC